Listed below are T cell receptor beta chains from one sample, sequenced in a study of shared clonotypes between healthy human individuals. Profiled with immunoSEQ multiplex PCR; TCRdb holds only in-frame clones, not every one. The sample consists of 2 million to 2.5 million clones, roughly 90% of them appearing once. The sequenced sample consisted of naive CD4+ T cells from PBMCs. Every receptor here comes from a man aged 18 to 29 in good health. Some clones in this sample may be carry-over from other donors' samples. The CDR3 runs from the conserved cysteine through the conserved F or W. Fields, in order: J gene, V gene, D gene, CDR3 length, clone size, CDR3 DNA, CDR3 protein. A D gene is named only where the DNA matches it firmly. Size is omitted from some rows. Given values are once, few, many or a class for expanded clones.

J: TRBJ2-3; V: TRBV5-4; D: .; length: 16; size: once; DNA: TGTGCCAGCAGCTTGGCCAAGGCTAGGAGCACAGATACGCAGTATTTT; CDR3: CASSLAKARSTDTQYF
J: TRBJ1-3; V: TRBV5-4; D: .; length: 13; size: .; DNA: TGTGCCAGCAGCTTTGGCTCTGGAAACACCATATATTTT; CDR3: CASSFGSGNTIYF
J: TRBJ2-2; V: TRBV5-1; D: TRBD1; length: 16; size: .; DNA: TGCGCCAGCAGCTCGCAACAGGGACAGGGGGCCGGGGAGCTGTTTTTT; CDR3: CASSSQQGQGAGELFF
J: TRBJ2-7; V: TRBV2; D: TRBD2; length: 16; size: .; DNA: TGTGCCAGCAGTGAAGGCCCTAGCGGGGCATCCTACGAGCAGTACTTC; CDR3: CASSEGPSGASYEQYF
J: TRBJ2-7; V: TRBV5-1; D: TRBD2; length: 14; size: .; DNA: TGCGCCAGCAGGGGTTTAATAGCGGGCTACGAGCAGTACTTC; CDR3: CASRGLIAGYEQYF
J: TRBJ2-1; V: TRBV28; D: .; length: 12; size: .; DNA: TGTGCCAGCACCACTCTAGCGAATGAGCAGTTCTTC; CDR3: CASTTLANEQFF
J: TRBJ2-1; V: TRBV9; D: TRBD2; length: 16; size: .; DNA: TGTGCCAGCACCGGGACTAGCGGGCCCGCTTCCAATGAGCAGTTCTTC; CDR3: CASTGTSGPASNEQFF
J: TRBJ1-2; V: TRBV9; D: TRBD1; length: 14; size: .; DNA: TGTGCCAGCAGCCTACTGGACAGGGGGCATGGCTACACCTTC; CDR3: CASSLLDRGHGYTF
J: TRBJ2-2; V: TRBV5-1; D: .; length: 16; size: .; DNA: TGCGCCAGCAGCTTGGTGGCTAGCCGGCACACCGGGGAGCTGTTTTTT; CDR3: CASSLVASRHTGELFF
J: TRBJ2-2; V: TRBV5-1; D: .; length: 14; size: .; DNA: TGCGCCAGCAGCCCACAGGGGAACACCGGGGAGCTGTTTTTT; CDR3: CASSPQGNTGELFF
J: TRBJ2-3; V: TRBV6-5; D: TRBD1; length: 13; size: .; DNA: TGTGCCAGCAGTTTGACAGGGGGCGATACGCAGTATTTT; CDR3: CASSLTGGDTQYF
J: TRBJ2-4; V: TRBV6-1; D: TRBD2; length: 16; size: .; DNA: TGTGCCAGCAGTGGGCGGGGGGCGCTGGGCAAAAACATTCAGTACTTC; CDR3: CASSGRGALGKNIQYF
J: TRBJ1-1; V: TRBV7-3; D: .; length: 13; size: once; DNA: TGTGCCAGCAGCCCTCAGGGTGTGGCTGAAGCTTTCTTT; CDR3: CASSPQGVAEAFF
J: TRBJ1-2; V: TRBV4-2; D: .; length: 13; size: .; DNA: TGTGCCGGCCGGGGACCGTCAAACTATGGCTACACCTTC; CDR3: CAGRGPSNYGYTF
J: TRBJ2-1; V: TRBV7-2; D: TRBD2; length: 16; size: .; DNA: TGTGCCAGCAGCTTAACGGGAGGAGGATCCTACAATGAGCAGTTCTTC; CDR3: CASSLTGGGSYNEQFF
J: TRBJ1-2; V: TRBV5-4; D: .; length: 14; size: .; DNA: TGTGCCAGCAGCACTTTACAGATTTCCTATGGCTACACCTTC; CDR3: CASSTLQISYGYTF
J: TRBJ1-1; V: TRBV28; D: TRBD1; length: 15; size: .; DNA: TGTGCCAGCAGAGAGACTGGGACAGGGGACACTGAAGCTTTCTTT; CDR3: CASRETGTGDTEAFF
J: TRBJ2-7; V: TRBV10-2; D: .; length: 12; size: .; DNA: TGCGCCAGCAGCGGAGCTCACAACGAGCAGTACTTC; CDR3: CASSGAHNEQYF
J: TRBJ1-3; V: TRBV4-3; D: .; length: 14; size: .; DNA: TGCGCCAGCAGCCAACTCGGGGCCGGAAACACCATATATTTT; CDR3: CASSQLGAGNTIYF
J: TRBJ2-2; V: TRBV5-1; D: TRBD2; length: 16; size: once; DNA: TGCGCCAGCAGCCTATTAGCGGGAGGAAATACCGGGGAGCTGTTTTTT; CDR3: CASSLLAGGNTGELFF
J: TRBJ1-2; V: TRBV6-6; D: .; length: 14; size: once; DNA: TGTGCCAGCAGTTACTCCCCCAGGGACTATGGCTACACCTTC; CDR3: CASSYSPRDYGYTF
J: TRBJ2-2; V: TRBV9; D: .; length: 14; size: .; DNA: TGTGCCAGCAGCGTAATATCCGGCGCCGGGGAGCTGTTTTTT; CDR3: CASSVISGAGELFF
J: TRBJ1-5; V: TRBV27; D: TRBD1; length: 15; size: .; DNA: TGTGCCAGCAGTCCCCAGACAGGGGGCAATCAGCCCCAGCATTTT; CDR3: CASSPQTGGNQPQHF
J: TRBJ1-1; V: TRBV18; D: .; length: 13; size: few; DNA: TGTGCCAGCTCCAGGAGTCAGAACACTGAAGCTTTCTTT; CDR3: CASSRSQNTEAFF
J: TRBJ1-3; V: TRBV11-2; D: .; length: 16; size: .; DNA: TGTGCCAGCAGCCCGTACCTGGGAGACTCTGGAAACACCATATATTTT; CDR3: CASSPYLGDSGNTIYF
J: TRBJ2-1; V: TRBV10-3; D: .; length: 15; size: once; DNA: TGTGCCATCAGTGAGGGCCTGACGGTGGCCAATGAGCAGTTCTTC; CDR3: CAISEGLTVANEQFF
J: TRBJ1-3; V: TRBV6-1; D: .; length: 13; size: few; DNA: TGTGCCAGCAGTGAACCAGGGGAAAGAACCATATATTTT; CDR3: CASSEPGERTIYF
J: TRBJ1-2; V: TRBV18; D: TRBD1; length: 14; size: .; DNA: TGTGCCAGCTCAGAGGGACAGGTTGCCTATGGCTACACCTTC; CDR3: CASSEGQVAYGYTF
J: TRBJ1-5; V: TRBV6-6; D: TRBD1; length: 15; size: .; DNA: TGTGCCAGCAGTTACGGGACAGCCTTAAATCAGCCCCAGCATTTT; CDR3: CASSYGTALNQPQHF
J: TRBJ1-1; V: TRBV6-1; D: .; length: 13; size: .; DNA: TGTGCCAGCGGCGCAATCCCGGGGACTGAAGCTTTCTTT; CDR3: CASGAIPGTEAFF